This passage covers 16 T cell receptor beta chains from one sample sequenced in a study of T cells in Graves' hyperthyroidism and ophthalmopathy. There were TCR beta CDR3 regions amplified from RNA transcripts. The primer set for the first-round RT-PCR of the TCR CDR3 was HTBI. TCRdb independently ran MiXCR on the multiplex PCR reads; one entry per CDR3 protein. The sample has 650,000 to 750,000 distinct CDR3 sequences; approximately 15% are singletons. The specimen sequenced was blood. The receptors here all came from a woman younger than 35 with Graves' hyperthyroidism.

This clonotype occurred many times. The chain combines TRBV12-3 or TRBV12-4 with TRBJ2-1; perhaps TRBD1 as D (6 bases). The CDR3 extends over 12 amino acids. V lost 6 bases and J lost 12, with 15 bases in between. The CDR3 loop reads CASRSTGPGQFF. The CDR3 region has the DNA TGTGCCAGCAGGTCTACAGGGCCTGGGCAGTTCTTC.

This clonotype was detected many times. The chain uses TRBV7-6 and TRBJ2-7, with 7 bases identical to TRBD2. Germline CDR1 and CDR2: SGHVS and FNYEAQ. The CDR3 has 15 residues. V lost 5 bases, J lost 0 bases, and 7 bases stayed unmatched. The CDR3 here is CASSQNGGSSYEQYF. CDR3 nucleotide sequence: TGTGCCAGCAGCCAAAACGGCGGGAGCTCCTACGAGCAGTACTTC.

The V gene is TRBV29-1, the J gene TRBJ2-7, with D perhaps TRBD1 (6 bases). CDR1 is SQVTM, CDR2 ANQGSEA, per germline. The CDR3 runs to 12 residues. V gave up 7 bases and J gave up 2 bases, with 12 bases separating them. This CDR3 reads CSGGDTTYEQYF. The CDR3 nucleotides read TGCAGCGGTGGGGACACAACCTACGAGCAGTACTTC.

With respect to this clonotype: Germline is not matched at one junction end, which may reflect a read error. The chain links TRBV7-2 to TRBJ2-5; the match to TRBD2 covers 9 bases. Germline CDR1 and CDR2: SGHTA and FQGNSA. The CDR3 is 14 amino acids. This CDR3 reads CASSMTSGKEAQYF. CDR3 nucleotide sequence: TGTGCCAGCAGCATGACTAGCGGAAAAGAGGCCCAGTACTTC. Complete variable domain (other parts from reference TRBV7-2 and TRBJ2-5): GAGVSQSPSNKVTEKGKDVELRCDPISGHTALYWYRQSLGQGLEFLIYFQGNSAPDKSGLPSDRFSAERTGGSVSTLTIQRTQQEDSAVYLCASSMTSGKEAQYFGPGTRLLVL.

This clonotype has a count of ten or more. This CDR3 is CAWSVQSRGEAFF. The CDR3, as DNA: TGTGCCTGGAGTGTACAGTCGCGCGGGGAAGCTTTCTTT. The chain carries TRBV30 and TRBJ1-1, with no clear D. V lost 0 bases, J lost 8 bases, and 13 bases lay in between. Germline V lookup: CDR1 GTSNPN, CDR2 SVGIG (reference sequence). The CDR3 runs to 13 residues.

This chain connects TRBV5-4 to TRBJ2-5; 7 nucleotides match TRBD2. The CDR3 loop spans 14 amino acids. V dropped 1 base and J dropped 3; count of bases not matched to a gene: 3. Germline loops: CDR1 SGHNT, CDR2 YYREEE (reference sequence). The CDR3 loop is CASSLFAGEETQYF. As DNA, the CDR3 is TGTGCCAGCAGCTTGTTTGCGGGAGAAGAGACCCAGTACTTC.

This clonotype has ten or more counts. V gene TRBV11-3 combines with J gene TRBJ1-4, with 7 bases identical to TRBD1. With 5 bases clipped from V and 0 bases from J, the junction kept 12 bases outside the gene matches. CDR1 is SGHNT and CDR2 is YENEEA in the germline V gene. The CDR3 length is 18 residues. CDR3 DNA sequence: TGTGCCAGCAGCCCCAGACAGGGACGACGAACAACTAATGAAAAACTGTTTTTT. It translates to CASSPRQGRRTTNEKLFF. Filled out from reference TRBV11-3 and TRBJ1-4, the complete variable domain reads EAGVVQSPRYKIIEKKQPVAFWCNPISGHNTLYWYLQNLGQGPELLIRYENEEAVDDSQLPKDRFSAERLKGVDSTLKIQPAELGDSAVYLCASSPRQGRRTTNEKLFFGSGTQLSVL.

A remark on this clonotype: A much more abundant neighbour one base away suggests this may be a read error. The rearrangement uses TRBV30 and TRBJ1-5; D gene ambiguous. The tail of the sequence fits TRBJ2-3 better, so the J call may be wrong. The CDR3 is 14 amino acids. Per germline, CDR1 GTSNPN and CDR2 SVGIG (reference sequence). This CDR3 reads CAWSSGYSNQPQYF. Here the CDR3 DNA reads TGTGCCTGGAGTTCTGGTTATAGCAATCAGCCCCAGTATTTT.

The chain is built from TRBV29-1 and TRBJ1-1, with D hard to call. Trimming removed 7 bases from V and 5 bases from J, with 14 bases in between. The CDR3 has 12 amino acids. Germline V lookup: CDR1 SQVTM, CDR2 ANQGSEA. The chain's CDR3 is CSATDARTEAFF. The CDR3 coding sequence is TGCAGCGCTACGGACGCGAGGACTGAAGCTTTCTTT.

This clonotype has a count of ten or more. The CDR3 loop reads CSATRGGTGLQETQYF. CDR3 bases: TGCAGTGCGACCCGAGGCGGGACAGGGTTACAAGAGACCCAGTACTTC. This chain joins TRBV20-1 and TRBJ2-5; 9 positions agree with TRBD1. The junction had 13 bases not matched to a gene; V was cut back by 6 bases and J by 2 bases. Germline V lookup: CDR1 DFQATT, CDR2 SNEGSKA (reference sequence). This CDR3 comprises 16 residues.

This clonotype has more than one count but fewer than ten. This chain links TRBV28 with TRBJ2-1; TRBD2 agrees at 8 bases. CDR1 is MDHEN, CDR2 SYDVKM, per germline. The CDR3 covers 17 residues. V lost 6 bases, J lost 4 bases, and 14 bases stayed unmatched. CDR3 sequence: CASRGGDIAGIYNEQFF. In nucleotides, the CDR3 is TGTGCCAGCAGGGGGGGGGATATAGCGGGGATTTACAATGAGCAGTTCTTC.

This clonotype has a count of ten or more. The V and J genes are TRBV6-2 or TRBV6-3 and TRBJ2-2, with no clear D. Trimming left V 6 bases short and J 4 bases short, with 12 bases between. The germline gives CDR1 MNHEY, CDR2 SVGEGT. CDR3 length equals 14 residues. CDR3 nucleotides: TGTGCCAGCAGAAGTGCCCCGGGCACCGGGGAGCTGTTTTTT. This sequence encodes CASRSAPGTGELFF.

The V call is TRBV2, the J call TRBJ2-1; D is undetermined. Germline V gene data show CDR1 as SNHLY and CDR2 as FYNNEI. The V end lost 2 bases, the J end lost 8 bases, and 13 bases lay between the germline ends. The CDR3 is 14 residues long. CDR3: CASSERRESHEQFF. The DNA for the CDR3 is TGTGCCAGCAGTGAAAGGCGAGAAAGTCATGAGCAGTTCTTC.

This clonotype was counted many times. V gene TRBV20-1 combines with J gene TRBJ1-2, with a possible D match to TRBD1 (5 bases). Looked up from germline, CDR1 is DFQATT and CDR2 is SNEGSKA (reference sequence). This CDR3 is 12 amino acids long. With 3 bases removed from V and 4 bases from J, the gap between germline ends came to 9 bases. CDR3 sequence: CSARSGGYGYTF. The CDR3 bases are TGCAGTGCTAGGTCGGGGGGCTATGGCTACACCTTC.

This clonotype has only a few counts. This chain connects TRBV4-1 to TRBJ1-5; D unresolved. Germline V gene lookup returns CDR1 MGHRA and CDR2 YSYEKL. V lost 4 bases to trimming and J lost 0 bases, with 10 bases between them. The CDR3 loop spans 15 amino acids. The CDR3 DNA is TGCGCCAGCAGCCGGATTTCGGGTAGCAATCAGCCCCAGCATTTT. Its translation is CASSRISGSNQPQHF.

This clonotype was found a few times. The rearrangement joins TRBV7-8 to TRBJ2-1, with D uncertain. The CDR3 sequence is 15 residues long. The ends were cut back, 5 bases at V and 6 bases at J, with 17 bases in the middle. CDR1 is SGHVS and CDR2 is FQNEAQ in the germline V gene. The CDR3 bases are TGTGCCAGCAGCCTACACCCTTTTAGTGGCAATGAGCAGTTCTTC. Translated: CASSLHPFSGNEQFF.